The 9 T cell receptor beta chains below come from one sample, sequenced in a study of blood T cell repertoires in COVID-19. Generated by immunoSEQ multiplex PCR, the TCRdb table keeps only in-frame clones and is missing some. Seen here are roughly 200,000 clones, 87% observed once, and the top ten hold 9.5% to 15%. The specimen sequenced was peripheral blood. The receptors here all came from a woman aged 18-29 years who had recovered from COVID-19.

The rearrangement links TRBV20-1 to TRBJ2-7; 13 bases line up with TRBD2. The J segment lost 6 bases and the V segment lost 3 bases, leaving 11 bases of the junction unmatched. This CDR3 contains 16 residues. Looked up from germline, CDR1 is DFQATT and CDR2 is SNEGSKA (reference sequence). CDR3 protein: CSASTSGRAEFREQYF. The CDR3 DNA follows: TGCAGTGCTAGTACTAGCGGGAGGGCCGAGTTCCGCGAGCAGTACTTC.

This chain links TRBV25-1 with TRBJ1-2; no firm D call. Trimming stripped 5 bases from V and 3 bases from J, with 16 bases between. There are 15 residues in the CDR3. Germline CDR1 is MGHDK and CDR2 is SYGVNS. Written as DNA, the CDR3 is TGTGCCAGCAGTCCAGAGGGTCCAGGATACTATGGCTACACCTTC. This codes for CASSPEGPGYYGYTF.

The sample holds one count of this clone. The rearrangement uses TRBV4-3 and TRBJ2-1; tentatively, D is TRBD2 (5 bases). There are 15 residues in the CDR3. CDR1 LGHNA and CDR2 YSLEER come from the germline V gene. V lost 4 bases and J lost 8, with 18 bases in between. The CDR3 protein is CASSLGLAASDEQFF. DNA for the CDR3: TGCGCCAGCAGCCTCGGACTCGCGGCCAGCGATGAGCAGTTCTTC.

This clone appeared a few times. The V call is TRBV9, the J call TRBJ2-7; D is perhaps TRBD2 (5 bases). The V gene lost 4 bases and the J gene lost 4 bases, with 12 bases spanning the gap. Germline lookup yields CDR1 SGDLS and CDR2 YYNGEE. The CDR3 spans 13 residues. CDR3 DNA sequence: TGTGCCAGCAGCCCTACCGGGGTGTACGAGCAGTACTTC. Amino acid sequence: CASSPTGVYEQYF. The full variable domain, with the rest looked up from reference TRBV9 and TRBJ2-7, is DSGVTQTPKHLITATGQRVTLRCSPRSGDLSVYWYQQSLDQGLQFLIQYYNGEERAKGNILERFSAQQFPDLHSELNLSSLELGDSALYFCASSPTGVYEQYFGPGTRLTVT.

This sequence joins TRBV30 and TRBJ2-3; 8 nucleotides match TRBD2. CDR3 size: 15 residues. V gave up 4 bases and J gave up 2 bases; unmatched junction bases: 8. Germline V lookup: CDR1 GTSNPN, CDR2 SVGIG (reference sequence). DNA of the CDR3: TGTGCCTGGACCTCCGGGACTAGTCCCACAGATACGCAGTATTTT. Translated: CAWTSGTSPTDTQYF.

This chain joins TRBV27 and TRBJ1-5; 8 bases align to TRBD1. Germline V lookup: CDR1 MNHEY, CDR2 SMNVEV (reference sequence). V was clipped by 5 bases and J by 4 bases; unmatched bases: 7. The CDR3 loop spans 15 amino acids. The CDR3 spells CASSMGTGENQPQHF. In nucleotides, the CDR3 is TGTGCCAGCAGTATGGGGACAGGAGAAAATCAGCCCCAGCATTTT.

This clone was picked up one time. J is TRBJ1-4 and V is TRBV6-5; 7 bases match TRBD1. CDR3 length: 14 amino acids. The J segment lost 7 bases and the V segment lost 0 bases, leaving 2 bases of the junction unmatched. The V gene's germline CDR1 is MNHEY and CDR2 SVGAGI. In DNA, the CDR3 is TGTGCCAGCAGTTACTCTTCAGGGGGTGAAAAACTGTTTTTT. It codes for CASSYSSGGEKLFF.

The J gene is TRBJ2-2, the V gene TRBV2; D is unclear. V lost 5 bases and J 7 bases, leaving 8 bases between the germline ends. Looked up from germline, CDR1 is SNHLY and CDR2 is FYNNEI. The CDR3 is 12 residues long. The CDR3 DNA sequence: TGTGCCAGCAGTCCTGACTTCGGGGAGCTGTTTTTT. Translation: CASSPDFGELFF.

The chain links TRBV4-1 to TRBJ2-3, with 8 bases matching TRBD1. Germline V lookup: CDR1 MGHRA, CDR2 YSYEKL. This CDR3 has 14 amino acids. The trim removed 6 bases at V and 4 bases at J, leaving 6 bases unmatched. In DNA, the CDR3 is TGCGCCAGCAGGAGGACAGGGAAAGCAGATACGCAGTATTTT. This translates into CASRRTGKADTQYF.